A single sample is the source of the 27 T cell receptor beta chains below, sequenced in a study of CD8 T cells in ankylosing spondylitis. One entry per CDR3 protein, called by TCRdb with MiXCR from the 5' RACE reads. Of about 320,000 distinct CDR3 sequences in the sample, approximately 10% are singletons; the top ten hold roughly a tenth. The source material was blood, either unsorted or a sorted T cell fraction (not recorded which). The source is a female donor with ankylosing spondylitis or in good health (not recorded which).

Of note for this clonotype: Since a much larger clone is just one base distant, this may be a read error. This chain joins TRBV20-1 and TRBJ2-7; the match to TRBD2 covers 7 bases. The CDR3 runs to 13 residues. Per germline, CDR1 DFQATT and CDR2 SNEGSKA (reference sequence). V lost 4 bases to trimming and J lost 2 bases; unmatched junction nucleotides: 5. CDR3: CSAMCGLAYEQYF. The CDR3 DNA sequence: TGCAGTGCTATGTGTGGACTAGCCTACGAGCAGTACTTC.

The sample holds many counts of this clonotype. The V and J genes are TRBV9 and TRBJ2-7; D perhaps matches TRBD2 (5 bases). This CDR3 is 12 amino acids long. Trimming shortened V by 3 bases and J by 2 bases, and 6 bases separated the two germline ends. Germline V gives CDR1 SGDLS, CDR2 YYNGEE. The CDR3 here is CASSAGTYEQYF. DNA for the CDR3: TGTGCCAGCAGCGCGGGAACCTACGAGCAGTACTTC. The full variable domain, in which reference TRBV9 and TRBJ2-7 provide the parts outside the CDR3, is DSGVTQTPKHLITATGQRVTLRCSPRSGDLSVYWYQQSLDQGLQFLIQYYNGEERAKGNILERFSAQQFPDLHSELNLSSLELGDSALYFCASSAGTYEQYFGPGTRLTVT.

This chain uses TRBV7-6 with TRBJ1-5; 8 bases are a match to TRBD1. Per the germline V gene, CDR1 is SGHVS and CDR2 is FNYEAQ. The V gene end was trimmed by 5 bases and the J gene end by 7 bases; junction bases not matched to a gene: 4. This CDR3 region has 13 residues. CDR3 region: CASSLPGGQPQHF. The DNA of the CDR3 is TGTGCCAGCAGCCTTCCAGGGGGCCAGCCCCAGCATTTT.

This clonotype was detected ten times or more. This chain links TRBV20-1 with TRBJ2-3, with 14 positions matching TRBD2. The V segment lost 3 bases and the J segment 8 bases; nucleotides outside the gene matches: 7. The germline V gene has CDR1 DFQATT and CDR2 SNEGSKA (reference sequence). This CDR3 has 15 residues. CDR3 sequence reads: CSARGGLAGGFTQYF. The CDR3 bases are TGCAGTGCTAGGGGAGGACTAGCGGGAGGATTTACGCAGTATTTT.

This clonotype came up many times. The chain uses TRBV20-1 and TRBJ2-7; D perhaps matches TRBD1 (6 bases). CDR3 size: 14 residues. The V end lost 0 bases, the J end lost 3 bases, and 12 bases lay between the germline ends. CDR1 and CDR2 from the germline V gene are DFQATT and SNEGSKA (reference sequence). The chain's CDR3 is CSARDLGQLYEQYF. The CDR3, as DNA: TGCAGTGCTAGAGATTTAGGACAGCTCTACGAGCAGTACTTC.

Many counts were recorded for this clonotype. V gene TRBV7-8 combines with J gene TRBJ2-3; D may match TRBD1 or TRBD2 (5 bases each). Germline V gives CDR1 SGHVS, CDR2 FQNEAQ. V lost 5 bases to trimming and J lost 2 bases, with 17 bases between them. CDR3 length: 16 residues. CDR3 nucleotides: TGTGCCAGCAGCCGTAGGGGCGGGCCTTACACAGATACGCAGTATTTT. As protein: CASSRRGGPYTDTQYF. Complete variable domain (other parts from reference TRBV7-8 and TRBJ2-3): GAGVSQSPRYKVAKRGQDVALRCDPISGHVSLFWYQQALGQGPEFLTYFQNEAQLDKSGLPSDRFFAERPEGSVSTLKIQRTQQEDSAVYLCASSRRGGPYTDTQYFGPGTRLTVL.

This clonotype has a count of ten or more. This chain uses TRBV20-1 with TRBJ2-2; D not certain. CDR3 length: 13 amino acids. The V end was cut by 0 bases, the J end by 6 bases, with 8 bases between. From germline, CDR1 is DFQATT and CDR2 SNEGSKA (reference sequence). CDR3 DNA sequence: TGCAGTGCTAGAGATTTGCAGGCCGGGGAGCTGTTTTTT. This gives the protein CSARDLQAGELFF.

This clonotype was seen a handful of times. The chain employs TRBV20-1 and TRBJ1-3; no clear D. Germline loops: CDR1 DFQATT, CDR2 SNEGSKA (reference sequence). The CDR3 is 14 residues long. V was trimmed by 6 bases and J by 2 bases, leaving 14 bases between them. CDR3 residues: CSAHHPGPGNTIYF. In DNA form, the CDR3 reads TGCAGTGCCCACCACCCCGGGCCTGGAAACACCATATATTTT.

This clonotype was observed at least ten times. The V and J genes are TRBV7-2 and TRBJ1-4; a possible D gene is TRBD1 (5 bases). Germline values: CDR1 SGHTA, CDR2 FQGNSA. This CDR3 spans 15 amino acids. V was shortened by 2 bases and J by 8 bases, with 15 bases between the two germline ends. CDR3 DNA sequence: TGTGCCAGCAGCTTACTTCAGGGTGGCGGCGAAAAACTGTTTTTT. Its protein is CASSLLQGGGEKLFF.

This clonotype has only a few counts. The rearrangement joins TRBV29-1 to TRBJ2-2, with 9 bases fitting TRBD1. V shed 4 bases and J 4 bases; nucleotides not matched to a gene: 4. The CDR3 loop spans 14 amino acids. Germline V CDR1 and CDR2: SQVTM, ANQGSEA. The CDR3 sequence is CSVVEGQGTGELFF. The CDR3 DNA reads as TGCAGCGTTGTGGAGGGACAGGGCACCGGGGAGCTGTTTTTT.

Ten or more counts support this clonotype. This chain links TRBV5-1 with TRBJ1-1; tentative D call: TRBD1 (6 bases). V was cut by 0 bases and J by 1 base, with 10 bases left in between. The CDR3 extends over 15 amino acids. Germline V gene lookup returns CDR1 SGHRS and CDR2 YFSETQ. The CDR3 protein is CASSLAGTQNTEAFF. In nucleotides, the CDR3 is TGCGCCAGCAGCTTGGCCGGGACACAGAACACTGAAGCTTTCTTT.

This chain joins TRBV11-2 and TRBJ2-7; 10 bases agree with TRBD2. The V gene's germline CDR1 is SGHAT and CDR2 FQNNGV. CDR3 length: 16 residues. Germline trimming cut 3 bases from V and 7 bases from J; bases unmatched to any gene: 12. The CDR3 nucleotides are TGTGCCAGCAGCTTCACTACTAGCGGGACTTTCTGGGAGCAGTACTTC. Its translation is CASSFTTSGTFWEQYF. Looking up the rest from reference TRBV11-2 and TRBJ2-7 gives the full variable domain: EAGVAQSPRYKIIEKRQSVAFWCNPISGHATLYWYQQILGQGPKLLIQFQNNGVVDDSQLPKDRFSAERLKGVDSTLKIQPAKLEDSAVYLCASSFTTSGTFWEQYFGPGTRLTVT.

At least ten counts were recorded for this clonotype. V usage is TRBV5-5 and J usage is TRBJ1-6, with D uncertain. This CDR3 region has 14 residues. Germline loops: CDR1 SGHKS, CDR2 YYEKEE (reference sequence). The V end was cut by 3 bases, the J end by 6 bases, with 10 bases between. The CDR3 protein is CASSSPWSNSPLHF. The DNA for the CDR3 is TGTGCCAGCAGCTCGCCTTGGAGTAATTCACCCCTCCACTTT.

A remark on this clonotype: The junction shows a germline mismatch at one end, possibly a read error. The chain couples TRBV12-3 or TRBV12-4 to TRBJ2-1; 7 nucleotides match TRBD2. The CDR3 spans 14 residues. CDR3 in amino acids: CASSSLGGYIEQFF. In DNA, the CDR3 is TGTGCCAGCAGTTCCCTGGGAGGGTACATTGAGCAGTTCTTC.

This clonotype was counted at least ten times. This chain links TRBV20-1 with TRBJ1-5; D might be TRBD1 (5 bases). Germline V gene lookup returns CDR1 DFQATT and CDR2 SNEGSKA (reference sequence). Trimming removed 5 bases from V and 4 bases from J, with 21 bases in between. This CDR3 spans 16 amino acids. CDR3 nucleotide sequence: TGCAGTGCTCCAGAGTTCGGACAAGAGATAAATCAGCCCCAGCATTTT. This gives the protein CSAPEFGQEINQPQHF.

CDR3 DNA sequence: TGTGCCAGCGGAAGGACAGGGGGCTTGAACACTGAAGCTTTCTTT. It is translated as CASGRTGGLNTEAFF. The chain joins TRBV7-9 to TRBJ1-1; 11 bases align to TRBD1. CDR1 and CDR2 from the germline V gene are SEHNR and FQNEAQ (reference sequence). Unmatched junction bases numbered 5, after V lost 8 bases and J lost 0 bases. There are 15 residues in the CDR3.

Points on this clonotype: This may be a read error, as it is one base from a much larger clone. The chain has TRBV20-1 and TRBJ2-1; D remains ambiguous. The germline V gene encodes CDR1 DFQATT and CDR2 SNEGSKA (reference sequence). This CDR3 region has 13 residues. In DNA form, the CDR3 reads TGCAGTGCTAGAGATAATTTTGCGTTCTTTCAGCTCTTC. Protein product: CSARDNFAFFQLF.

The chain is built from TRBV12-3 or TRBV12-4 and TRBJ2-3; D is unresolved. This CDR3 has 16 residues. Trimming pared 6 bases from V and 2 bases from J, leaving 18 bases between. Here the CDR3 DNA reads TGTGCCAGCAGCCCCGCCGGGTCGGGTCCCACAGATACGCAGTATTTT. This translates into CASSPAGSGPTDTQYF.

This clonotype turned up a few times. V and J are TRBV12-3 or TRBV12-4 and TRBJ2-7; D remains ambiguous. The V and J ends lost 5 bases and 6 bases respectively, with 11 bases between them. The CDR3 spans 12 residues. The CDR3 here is CASSPSGSEQYF. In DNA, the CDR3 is TGTGCCAGCAGTCCCAGTGGGTCCGAGCAGTACTTC.

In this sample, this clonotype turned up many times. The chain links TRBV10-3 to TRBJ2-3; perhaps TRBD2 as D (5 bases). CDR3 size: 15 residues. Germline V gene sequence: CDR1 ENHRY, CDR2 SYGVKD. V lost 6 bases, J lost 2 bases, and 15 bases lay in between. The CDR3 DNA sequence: TGTGCCATCAGGGGAGCGGAGGTTATCACAGATACGCAGTATTTT. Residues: CAIRGAEVITDTQYF.

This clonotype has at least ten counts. The CDR3 spells CAISESTGHTEAFF. The CDR3 nucleotides read TGTGCCATCAGTGAGTCTACAGGACACACTGAAGCTTTCTTT. This chain joins TRBV10-3 and TRBJ1-1, with TRBD1 as a possible D gene (5 bases). The V end was cut by 0 bases, the J end by 3 bases, with 8 bases between. CDR1 and CDR2 from the germline V gene are ENHRY and SYGVKD. The CDR3 extends over 14 amino acids.

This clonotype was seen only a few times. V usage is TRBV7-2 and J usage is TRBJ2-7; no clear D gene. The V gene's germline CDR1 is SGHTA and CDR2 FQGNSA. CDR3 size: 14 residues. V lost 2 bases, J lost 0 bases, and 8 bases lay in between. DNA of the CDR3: TGTGCCAGCAGCTTAAGGCTGGACTCCTACGAGCAGTACTTC. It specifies CASSLRLDSYEQYF.

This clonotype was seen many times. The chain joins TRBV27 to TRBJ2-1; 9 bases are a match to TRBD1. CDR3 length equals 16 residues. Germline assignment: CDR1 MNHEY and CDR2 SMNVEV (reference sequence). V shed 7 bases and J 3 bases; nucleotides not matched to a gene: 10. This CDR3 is CASKSFGTGIYNEQFF. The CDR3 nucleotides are TGTGCCAGCAAATCTTTCGGGACAGGGATCTACAATGAGCAGTTCTTC.

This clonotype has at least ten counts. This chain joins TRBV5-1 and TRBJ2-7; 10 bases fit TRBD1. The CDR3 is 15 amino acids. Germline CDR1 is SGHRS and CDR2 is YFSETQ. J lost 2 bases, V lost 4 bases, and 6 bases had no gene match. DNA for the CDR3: TGCGCCAGCAGCGCCCAGGGACAGGGGACCTACGAGCAGTACTTC. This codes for CASSAQGQGTYEQYF. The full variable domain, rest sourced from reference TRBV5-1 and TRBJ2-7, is KAGVTQTPRYLIKTRGQQVTLSCSPISGHRSVSWYQQTPGQGLQFLFEYFSETQRNKGNFPGRFSGRQFSNSRSEMNVSTLELGDSALYLCASSAQGQGTYEQYFGPGTRLTVT.

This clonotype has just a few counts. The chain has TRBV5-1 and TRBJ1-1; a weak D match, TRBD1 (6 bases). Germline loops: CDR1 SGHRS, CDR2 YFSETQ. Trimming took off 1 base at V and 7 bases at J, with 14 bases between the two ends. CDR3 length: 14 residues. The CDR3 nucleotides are TGCGCCAGCAGCTTGACAGGGCCGACTTATGAAGCTTTCTTT. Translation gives CASSLTGPTYEAFF.

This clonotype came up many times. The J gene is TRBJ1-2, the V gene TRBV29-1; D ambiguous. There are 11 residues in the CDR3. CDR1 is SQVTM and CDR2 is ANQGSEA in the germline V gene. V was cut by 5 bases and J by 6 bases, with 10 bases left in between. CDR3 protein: CSVRVVDGYTF. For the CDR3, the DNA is TGCAGCGTTCGGGTTGTCGATGGCTACACCTTC.

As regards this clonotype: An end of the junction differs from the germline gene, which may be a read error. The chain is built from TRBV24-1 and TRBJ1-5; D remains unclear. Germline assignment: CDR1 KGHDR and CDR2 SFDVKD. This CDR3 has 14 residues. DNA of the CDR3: TGTGCCACCAGTGATCCCCAGACGATTCAGCGCCAGCATTTT. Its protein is CATSDPQTIQRQHF.